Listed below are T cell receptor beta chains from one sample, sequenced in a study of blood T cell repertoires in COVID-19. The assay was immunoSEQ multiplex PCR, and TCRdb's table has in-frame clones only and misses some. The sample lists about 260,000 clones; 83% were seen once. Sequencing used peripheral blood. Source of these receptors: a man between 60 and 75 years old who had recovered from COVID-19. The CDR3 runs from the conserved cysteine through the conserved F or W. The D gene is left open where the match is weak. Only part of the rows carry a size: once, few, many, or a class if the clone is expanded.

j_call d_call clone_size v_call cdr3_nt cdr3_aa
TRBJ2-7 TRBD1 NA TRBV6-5 TGTGCCAGCAGTTACCTACAGGGGGGCTACGAGCAGTACTTC CASSYLQGGYEQYF
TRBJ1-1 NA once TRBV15 TGTGCCACCAGCAGAGTCGGGGGGTTGAACACTGAAGCTTTCTTT CATSRVGGLNTEAFF
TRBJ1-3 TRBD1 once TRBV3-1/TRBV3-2 TGTGCCAGCAGCCAAGCAGGGGGTAGAAACACCATATATTTT CASSQAGGRNTIYF
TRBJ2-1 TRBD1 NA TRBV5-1 TGCGCCAGCAGCTTGGCCGGGACAGGGGTAAATGAGCAGTTCTTC CASSLAGTGVNEQFF
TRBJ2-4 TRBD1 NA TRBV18 TGTGCCAGCTCACCACCGACAGGGGTGGCCAAAAACATTCAGTACTTC CASSPPTGVAKNIQYF
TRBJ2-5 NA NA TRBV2 TGTGCCAGCTCCCTCGGCGCGGGCAGGACCGGGGAGACCCAGTACTTC CASSLGAGRTGETQYF
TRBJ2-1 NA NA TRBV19 TGTGCCAGTAGTATTTTCCCAGGCCGTAGCTCCTACAATGAGCAGTTCTTC CASSIFPGRSSYNEQFF
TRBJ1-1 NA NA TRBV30 TGTGCCTGGAAGAGCAGGCCGAACACTGAAGCTTTCTTT CAWKSRPNTEAFF
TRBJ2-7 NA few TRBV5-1 TGCGCCAGCAGCTTGGTGGGGAGCGCCTACGAGCAGTACTTC CASSLVGSAYEQYF
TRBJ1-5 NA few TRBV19 TGTGCCAGTAGTATACGGGATCAGCCCCAGCATTTT CASSIRDQPQHF
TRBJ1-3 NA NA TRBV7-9 TGTGCCAGCAGCCCAGCGGGAACGGGAAACACCATATATTTT CASSPAGTGNTIYF
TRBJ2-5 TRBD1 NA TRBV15 TGTGCCACCAGCAGAGAAGGGACAGGGCCCCAGGGAGAGACCCAGTACTTC CATSREGTGPQGETQYF
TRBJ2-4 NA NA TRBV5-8 TGTGCCAGCAGCTTGTGGGGGCCTGAAAACATTCAGTACTTC CASSLWGPENIQYF
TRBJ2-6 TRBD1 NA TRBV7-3 TGTGCCAGCAGCCGAGATAGGGGGCCTGGGGCCAACGTCCTGACTTTC CASSRDRGPGANVLTF
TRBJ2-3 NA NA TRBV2 TGTGCCAGCCGAAGAGTGGGCTTGGATACGCAGTATTTT CASRRVGLDTQYF
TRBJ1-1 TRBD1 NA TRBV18 TGTGCCAGCTCACCAGGACAGGGGCGAACTGAAGCTTTCTTT CASSPGQGRTEAFF
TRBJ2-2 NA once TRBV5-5 TGTGCCAGCAGCATGAGTGCGGGGTTGAACACCGGGGAGCTGTTTTTT CASSMSAGLNTGELFF
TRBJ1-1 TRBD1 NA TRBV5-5 TGTGCCAGCAGCTTGGCGGTTAGGGGGCACACTGAAGCTTTCTTT CASSLAVRGHTEAFF
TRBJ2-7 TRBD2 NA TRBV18 TGTGCCAGCTCACCAAGACTAGCGGTTCATTACGAGCAGTACTTC CASSPRLAVHYEQYF
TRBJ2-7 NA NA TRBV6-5 TGTGCCAGCAGTCGCCCGGGACTGAGCTCCTACGAGCAGTACTTC CASSRPGLSSYEQYF
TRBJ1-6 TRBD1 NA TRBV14 TGTGCCAGCAGCCAAGACCCAGGGGGTAATTCACCCCTCCACTTT CASSQDPGGNSPLHF
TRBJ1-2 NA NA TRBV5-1 TGCGCCAGCAGCCTACAGGGTTATGGCTACACCTTC CASSLQGYGYTF
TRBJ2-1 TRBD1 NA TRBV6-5 TGTGCCAGCATCGACGGGGACAGGCTTAACAATGAGCAGTTCTTC CASIDGDRLNNEQFF
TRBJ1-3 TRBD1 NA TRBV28 TGTGCCAGCAGTTCCACAGGGGGAGGCGAAAACACCATATATTTT CASSSTGGGENTIYF
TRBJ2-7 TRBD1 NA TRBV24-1 TGTGCCACCAGTGACCCGGGACAGGGAGCAGAGTCCTACGAGCAGTACTTC CATSDPGQGAESYEQYF
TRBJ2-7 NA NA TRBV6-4 TGTGCCAGCAGCGCACTCCGGAGCTCCTACGAGCAGTACTTC CASSALRSSYEQYF